One sample yielded the 21 T cell receptor beta chains listed below, sequenced in a study of OX40 agonist ivuxolimab in advanced cancers. Repertoires were generated with immunoSEQ multiplex PCR, while TCRdb's copy carries only in-frame clones and drops some. The table includes some 16,000 clones, roughly 79% detected once. Sample: CD4+ or CD8+ T cells sorted from blood, taken in a trial of the OX40 agonist ivuxolimab. The receptor set was obtained from an adult with an advanced solid tumor such as melanoma, head and neck, liver or kidney cancer.

As DNA, the CDR3 is TGTGCCAGCACCTTCGGGTCAAGCTCCGGGGAGCTGTTTTTT. It encodes CASTFGSSSGELFF. This sequence joins TRBV27 and TRBJ2-2; D unclear. Trimming pared 7 bases from V and 6 bases from J, leaving 15 bases between. The CDR3 has 14 amino acids. Germline assignment: CDR1 MNHEY and CDR2 SMNVEV (reference sequence).

The count of this clone is one. The rearrangement links TRBV27 to TRBJ2-7, with D unresolved. The CDR3 is made up of 15 amino acids. Trimming pared 6 bases from V and 5 bases from J, leaving 20 bases between. Germline V gene lookup returns CDR1 MNHEY and CDR2 SMNVEV (reference sequence). The CDR3 DNA reads as TGTGCCAGCAGCCCGACGAGACTCCACTCTCACGAGCAGTACTTC. Protein: CASSPTRLHSHEQYF.

The chain employs TRBV10-3 and TRBJ2-7, with D unresolved. Trimming stripped 5 bases from V and 6 bases from J, with 8 bases between. The CDR3 consists of 11 residues. The germline V gene encodes CDR1 ENHRY and CDR2 SYGVKD. As DNA, the CDR3 is TGTGCCATCAGTTCAGGCGCCGAGCAGTACTTC. This gives the protein CAISSGAEQYF.

As concerns this clone: A single base separates this from a much larger clone, so it may be a read error. The chain has TRBV7-2 and TRBJ1-1; D not certain. This CDR3 is 14 amino acids long. Germline V gene lookup returns CDR1 SGHTA and CDR2 FQGNSA. The CDR3 DNA sequence: TGTGCCAGCAGCTTCCGCCCCGTTAACACTGAAGCTTCCTTT. Its protein product is CASSFRPVNTEASF.

This clone occurred a few times. The V gene is TRBV7-9, the J gene TRBJ2-1; D gene ambiguous. Per the germline V gene, CDR1 is SEHNR and CDR2 is FQNEAQ (reference sequence). The CDR3 has 16 amino acids. V lost 1 base, J lost 0 bases, and 10 bases lay in between. The CDR3 DNA reads as TGTGCCAGCAGCTTAGGAGGCTTTTCCTCCTACAATGAGCAGTTCTTC. Its protein is CASSLGGFSSYNEQFF.

The V call is TRBV6-6, the J call TRBJ1-5; no definite D call. The CDR3 contains 13 residues. Between the trimmed V and J ends, which lost 6 bases and 1 base, there was a span of 7 bases. The V gene's germline CDR1 is MNHNY and CDR2 SVGAGI (reference sequence). In nucleotides, the CDR3 is TGTGCCAGCAGAGCGACAAGCAATCAGCCCCAGCATTTT. Protein product: CASRATSNQPQHF.

This sequence joins TRBV5-1 and TRBJ2-3; D is ambiguous. Germline lookup yields CDR1 SGHRS and CDR2 YFSETQ. The CDR3 totals 16 residues. Trimming removed 0 bases at V and 2 bases at J, with 13 bases between. The CDR3 sequence: CASSLEGPPLTDTQYF. CDR3 bases: TGCGCCAGCAGCTTGGAAGGACCGCCCCTCACAGATACGCAGTATTTT.

There are a few counts of this clone. J is TRBJ1-6 and V is TRBV4-2; 7 nucleotides align to TRBD1. This CDR3 region has 16 residues. The V gene end was trimmed by 3 bases and the J gene end by 9 bases; junction bases not matched to a gene: 11. CDR1 is LGHNA and CDR2 is YNFKEQ in the germline V gene. CDR3 sequence: CASSQTGDRVISPLHF. The CDR3 coding sequence is TGTGCCAGCAGCCAGACTGGCGACAGGGTGATTTCACCCCTCCACTTT.

The J gene is TRBJ2-7, the V gene TRBV6-9; D is ambiguous. Per the germline V gene, CDR1 is MNHGY and CDR2 is SVAAGI. CDR3 length equals 15 residues. V was cut by 5 bases and J by 0 bases, with 14 bases left in between. The CDR3, as DNA: TGTGCCAGCAGTCCCGAAGGGCAGCCCTCCTACGAGCAGTACTTC. Its translation is CASSPEGQPSYEQYF.

The chain carries TRBV4-2 and TRBJ1-2; D unclear. CDR1 is LGHNA and CDR2 is YNFKEQ in the germline V gene. This CDR3 has 14 amino acids. V was pared by 3 bases and J by 7 bases, with 15 bases between. CDR3 coding DNA: TGTGCCAGCAGCCACCTAGGGCCACCAACTGGCTACACCTTC. Translated: CASSHLGPPTGYTF.

This clone turned up a few times. The chain has TRBV19 and TRBJ2-3, with unresolved D. This CDR3 has 15 amino acids. Germline CDR1 and CDR2: LNHDA and SQIVND (reference sequence). The V and J ends lost 2 bases and 6 bases respectively, with 15 bases between them. The CDR3 nucleotides are TGTGCCAGTAGTATAAACCAGAACCTCCTCGATACGCAGTATTTT. This sequence encodes CASSINQNLLDTQYF. The complete variable domain, with remaining parts taken from reference TRBV19 and TRBJ2-3, reads DGGITQSPKYLFRKEGQNVTLSCEQNLNHDAMYWYRQDPGQGLRLIYYSQIVNDFQKGDIAEGYSVSREKKESFPLTVTSAQKNPTAFYLCASSINQNLLDTQYFGPGTRLTVL.

The chain carries TRBV6-1 and TRBJ1-1; maybe TRBD1 (5 bases). This CDR3 has 13 amino acids. CDR1 and CDR2 from the germline V gene are MNHNS and SASEGT. Trimming pared 5 bases from V and 3 bases from J, leaving 10 bases between. The chain's CDR3 is CASSYQGYTEAFF. The CDR3 bases are TGTGCCAGCAGTTATCAGGGATACACTGAAGCTTTCTTT.

The rearrangement uses TRBV4-3 and TRBJ1-1; weak D call: TRBD1 (5 bases). Germline V gives CDR1 LGHNA, CDR2 YSLEER. The CDR3 covers 16 residues. Between the trimmed V and J ends, which lost 0 bases and 3 bases, there was a span of 14 bases. The CDR3 DNA reads TGCGCCAGCAGCCAAGATGGGTTGGGGGAACACACTGAAGCTTTCTTT. As protein: CASSQDGLGEHTEAFF.

J is TRBJ2-5 and V is TRBV5-8, with a tentative D call TRBD1 (5 bases). Per the germline V gene, CDR1 is SGHTS and CDR2 is YDEGEE. The CDR3 loop spans 14 amino acids. Trimming pared 1 base from V and 1 base from J, leaving 8 bases between. The CDR3 DNA reads as TGTGCCAGCAGCTTGCGACAGCCCCAAGAGACCCAGTACTTC. Encoded protein: CASSLRQPQETQYF.

The CDR3 spells CASSNRRGSNEKLFF. CDR3 bases: TGTGCCAGCAGTAATAGGCGGGGGTCTAATGAAAAACTGTTTTTT. The V gene is TRBV6-6, the J gene TRBJ1-4; D is possibly TRBD1 (5 bases). The germline V and J ends were trimmed by 5 bases and 3 bases, with 13 bases remaining between them. This CDR3 has 15 amino acids. Germline V gives CDR1 MNHNY, CDR2 SVGAGI (reference sequence).

This clone was found a few times. This chain uses TRBV6-5 with TRBJ1-5; the D is unclear. Germline CDR1 and CDR2: MNHEY and SVGAGI. The CDR3 runs 15 residues. V gave up 6 bases and J gave up 0 bases, with 12 bases separating them. The CDR3 reads CASSTRGHSNQPQHF. The CDR3 DNA sequence: TGTGCCAGCAGCACGCGGGGTCATAGCAATCAGCCCCAGCATTTT.

The chain has TRBV5-6 and TRBJ2-1; 11 bases are shared with TRBD2. The CDR3 covers 17 residues. The V and J ends lost 2 bases and 10 bases, in that order; junction bases with no gene match: 14. Germline CDR1 and CDR2: SGHDT and YYEEEE. CDR3 coding DNA: TGTGCCAGCAGCTTCTCGGCCCTTAGCGGGGGGGCCAGAGAGCAGTTCTTC. Translated, it gives CASSFSALSGGAREQFF.

The rearrangement joins TRBV11-3 to TRBJ2-7; a possible D gene is TRBD2 (6 bases). Trimming cost V 2 bases and J 2 bases, with 7 bases left between them. The germline V gene encodes CDR1 SGHNT and CDR2 YENEEA. The CDR3 is 13 residues long. CDR3 DNA: TGTGCCAGCAGCTTATCGGGGGCCTACGAGCAGTACTTC. Translation: CASSLSGAYEQYF. Combining the CDR3 with reference TRBV11-3 and TRBJ2-7 gives the whole variable domain EAGVVQSPRYKIIEKKQPVAFWCNPISGHNTLYWYLQNLGQGPELLIRYENEEAVDDSQLPKDRFSAERLKGVDSTLKIQPAELGDSAVYLCASSLSGAYEQYFGPGTRLTVT.

The chain couples TRBV6-9 to TRBJ2-6; no firm D call. The CDR3 length is 15 residues. Germline V gene data show CDR1 as MNHGY and CDR2 as SVAAGI. V was pared by 4 bases and J by 0 bases, with 7 bases between. Here the CDR3 DNA reads TGTGCCAGCAGTTCCGAAAGCTCTGGGGCCAACGTCCTGACTTTC. Translated, it gives CASSSESSGANVLTF.

The chain has TRBV9 and TRBJ2-2; no clear D gene. Deletions cut 3 bases from V and 3 bases from J, with 15 bases between. CDR3 size: 16 residues. From germline, CDR1 is SGDLS and CDR2 YYNGEE. CDR3 in amino acids: CASSARLGLDTGELFF. CDR3 bases: TGTGCCAGCAGCGCGCGTTTGGGCCTCGACACCGGGGAGCTGTTTTTT.

The rearrangement joins TRBV6-5 to TRBJ1-6, with D possibly matching TRBD1 (6 bases). Germline-derived CDR1 and CDR2 are MNHEY and SVGAGI. The CDR3 totals 14 residues. Deletions cut 11 bases from V and 4 bases from J, with 15 bases between. Written as DNA, the CDR3 is TGTGCCTGCACGGGGGCGGAGTATAATTCACCCCTCCACTTT. Translation: CACTGAEYNSPLHF.